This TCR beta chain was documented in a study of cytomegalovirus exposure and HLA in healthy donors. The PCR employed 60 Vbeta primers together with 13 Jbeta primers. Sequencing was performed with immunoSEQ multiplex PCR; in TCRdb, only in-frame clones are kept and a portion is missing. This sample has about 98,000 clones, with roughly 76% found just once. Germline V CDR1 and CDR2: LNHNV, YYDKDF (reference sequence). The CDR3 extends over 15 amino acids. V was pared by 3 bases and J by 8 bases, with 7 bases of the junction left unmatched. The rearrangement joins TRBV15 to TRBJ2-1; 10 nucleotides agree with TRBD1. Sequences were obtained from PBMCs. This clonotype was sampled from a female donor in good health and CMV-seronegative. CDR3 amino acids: CATSSGGTGDDEQFF. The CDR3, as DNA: TGTGCCACCAGCAGTGGCGGGACAGGGGATGATGAGCAGTTCTTC.